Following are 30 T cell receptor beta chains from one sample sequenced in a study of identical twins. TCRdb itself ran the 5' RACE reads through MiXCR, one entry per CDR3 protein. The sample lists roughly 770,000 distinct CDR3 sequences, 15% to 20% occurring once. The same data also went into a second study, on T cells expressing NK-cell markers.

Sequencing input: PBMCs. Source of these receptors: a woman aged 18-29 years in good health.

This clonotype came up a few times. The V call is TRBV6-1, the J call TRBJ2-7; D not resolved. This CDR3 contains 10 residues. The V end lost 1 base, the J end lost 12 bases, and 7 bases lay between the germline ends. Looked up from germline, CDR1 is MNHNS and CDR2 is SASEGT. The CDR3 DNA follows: TGTGCCAGCAGTGAAGGGGCCCCGTACTTC. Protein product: CASSEGAPYF.

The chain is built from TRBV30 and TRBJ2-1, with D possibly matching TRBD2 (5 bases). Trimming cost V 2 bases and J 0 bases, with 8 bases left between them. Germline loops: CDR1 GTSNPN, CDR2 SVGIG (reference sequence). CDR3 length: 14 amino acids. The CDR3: CAWSNDYSYNEQFF. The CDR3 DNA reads TGTGCCTGGAGTAACGACTACTCCTACAATGAGCAGTTCTTC.

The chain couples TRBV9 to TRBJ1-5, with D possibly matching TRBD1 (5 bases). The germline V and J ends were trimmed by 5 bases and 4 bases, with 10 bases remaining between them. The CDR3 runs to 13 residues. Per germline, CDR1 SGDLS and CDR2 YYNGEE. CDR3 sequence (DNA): TGTGCCAGCAGTGGGGGGAATAATCAGCCCCAGCATTTT. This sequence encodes CASSGGNNQPQHF.

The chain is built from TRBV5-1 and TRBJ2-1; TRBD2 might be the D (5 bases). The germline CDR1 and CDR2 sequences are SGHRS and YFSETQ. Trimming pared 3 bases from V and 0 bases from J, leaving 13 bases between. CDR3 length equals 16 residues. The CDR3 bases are TGCGCCAGCAGCTCCGACGGACTTTTCTCCTACAATGAGCAGTTCTTC. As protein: CASSSDGLFSYNEQFF.

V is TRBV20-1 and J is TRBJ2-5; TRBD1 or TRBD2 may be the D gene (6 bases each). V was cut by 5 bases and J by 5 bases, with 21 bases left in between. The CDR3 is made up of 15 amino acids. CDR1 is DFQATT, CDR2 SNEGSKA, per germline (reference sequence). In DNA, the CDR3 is TGCAGTGCTCCCATCTGGGGGGCCGGATGGGAGACCCAGTACTTC. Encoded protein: CSAPIWGAGWETQYF.

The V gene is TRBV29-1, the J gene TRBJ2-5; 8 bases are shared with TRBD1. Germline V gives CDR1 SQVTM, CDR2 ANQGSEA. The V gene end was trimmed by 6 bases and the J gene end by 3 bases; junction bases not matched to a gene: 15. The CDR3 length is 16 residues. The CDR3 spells CSVFGTGGSQKETQYF. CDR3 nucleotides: TGCAGCGTGTTCGGGACAGGCGGTAGTCAAAAAGAGACCCAGTACTTC.

The CDR3: CASSSGRDREQFF. CDR3 DNA: TGTGCCAGCAGCTCAGGCAGGGATAGGGAGCAGTTCTTC. This rearrangement joins TRBV12-3 or TRBV12-4 to TRBJ2-1, with D maybe TRBD1 (5 bases). V was cut by 6 bases and J by 10 bases, with 16 bases left in between. The CDR3 spans 13 residues.

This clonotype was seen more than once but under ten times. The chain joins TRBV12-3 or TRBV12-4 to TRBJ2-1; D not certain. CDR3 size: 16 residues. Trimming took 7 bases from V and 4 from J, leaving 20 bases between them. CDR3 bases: TGTGCCAGCATCCCGACTTCCCGACGTCCTTACAATGAGCAGTTCTTC. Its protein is CASIPTSRRPYNEQFF.

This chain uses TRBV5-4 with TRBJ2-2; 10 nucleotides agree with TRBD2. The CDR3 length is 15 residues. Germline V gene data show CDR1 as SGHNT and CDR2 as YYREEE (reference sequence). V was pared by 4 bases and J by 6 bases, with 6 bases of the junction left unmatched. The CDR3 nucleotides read TGTGCCAGCAGCGGCGCGGGACTAGCGTCCGGGGAGCTGTTTTTT. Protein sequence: CASSGAGLASGELFF.

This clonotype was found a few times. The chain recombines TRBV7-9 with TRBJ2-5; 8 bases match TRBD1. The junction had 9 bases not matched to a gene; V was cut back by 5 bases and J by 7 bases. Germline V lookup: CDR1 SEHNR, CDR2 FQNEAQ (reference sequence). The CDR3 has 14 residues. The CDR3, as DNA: TGTGCCAGCAGCAGAAAGGACAGGGCGGTGACCCAGTACTTC. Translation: CASSRKDRAVTQYF.

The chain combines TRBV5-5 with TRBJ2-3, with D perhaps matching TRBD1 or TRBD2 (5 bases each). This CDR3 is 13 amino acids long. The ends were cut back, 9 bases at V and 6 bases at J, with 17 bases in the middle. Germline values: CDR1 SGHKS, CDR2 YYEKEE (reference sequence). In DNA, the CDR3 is TGTGCCATCGATAGAGGGGTCCTGGATACGCAGTATTTT. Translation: CAIDRGVLDTQYF. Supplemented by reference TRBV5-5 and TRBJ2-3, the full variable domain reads DAGVTQSPTHLIKTRGQQVTLRCSPISGHKSVSWYQQVLGQGPQFIFQYYEKEERGRGNFPDRFSARQFPNYSSELNVNALLLGDSALYLCAIDRGVLDTQYFGPGTRLTVL.

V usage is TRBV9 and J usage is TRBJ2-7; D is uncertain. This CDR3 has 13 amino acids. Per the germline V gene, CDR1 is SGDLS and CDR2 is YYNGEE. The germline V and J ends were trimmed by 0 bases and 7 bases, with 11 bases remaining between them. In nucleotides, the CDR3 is TGTGCCAGCAGCGTAGTGGGGTTCGGGGAGCAGTACTTC. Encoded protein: CASSVVGFGEQYF.

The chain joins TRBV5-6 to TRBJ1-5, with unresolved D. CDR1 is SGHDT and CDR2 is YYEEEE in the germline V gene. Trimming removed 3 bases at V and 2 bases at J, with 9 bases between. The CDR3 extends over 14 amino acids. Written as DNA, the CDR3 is TGTGCCAGCAGCTCCGTTTGGGGCAATCAGCCCCAGCATTTT. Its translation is CASSSVWGNQPQHF. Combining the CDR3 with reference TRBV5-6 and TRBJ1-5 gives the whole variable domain DAGVTQSPTHLIKTRGQQVTLRCSPKSGHDTVSWYQQALGQGPQFIFQYYEEEERQRGNFPDRFSGHQFPNYSSELNVNALLLGDSALYLCASSSVWGNQPQHFGDGTRLSIL.

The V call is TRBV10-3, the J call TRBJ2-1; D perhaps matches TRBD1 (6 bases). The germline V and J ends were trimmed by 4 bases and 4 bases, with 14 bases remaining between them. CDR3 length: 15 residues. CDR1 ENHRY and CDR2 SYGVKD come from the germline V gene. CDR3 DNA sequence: TGTGCCATCAGTGCCAGGGGCGCGACGTACAATGAGCAGTTCTTC. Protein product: CAISARGATYNEQFF.

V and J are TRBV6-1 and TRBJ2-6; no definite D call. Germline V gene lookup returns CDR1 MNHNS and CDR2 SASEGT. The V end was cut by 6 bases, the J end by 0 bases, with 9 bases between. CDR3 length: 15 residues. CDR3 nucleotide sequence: TGTGCCAGCAGCCGCAGCCTCTCTGGGGCCAACGTCCTGACTTTC. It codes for CASSRSLSGANVLTF.

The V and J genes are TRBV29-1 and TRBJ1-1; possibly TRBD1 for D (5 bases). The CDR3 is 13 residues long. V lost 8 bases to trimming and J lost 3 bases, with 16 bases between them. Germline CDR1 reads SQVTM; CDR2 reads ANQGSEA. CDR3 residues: CSSLKGRDTEAFF. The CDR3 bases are TGCAGCTCCCTAAAAGGCAGGGACACTGAAGCTTTCTTT.

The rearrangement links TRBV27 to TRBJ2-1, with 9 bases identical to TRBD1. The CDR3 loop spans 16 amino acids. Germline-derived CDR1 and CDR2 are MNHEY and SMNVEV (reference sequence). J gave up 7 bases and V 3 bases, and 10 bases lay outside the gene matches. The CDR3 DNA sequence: TGTGCCAGCAGTTTTGTGGGGGGACAGGGAGCGAATGAGCAGTTCTTC. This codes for CASSFVGGQGANEQFF.

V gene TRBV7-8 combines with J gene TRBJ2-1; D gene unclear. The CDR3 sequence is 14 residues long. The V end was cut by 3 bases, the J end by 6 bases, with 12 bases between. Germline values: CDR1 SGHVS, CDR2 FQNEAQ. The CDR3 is CASSFRALPNEQFF. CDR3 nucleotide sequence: TGTGCCAGCAGCTTCCGGGCCCTTCCCAATGAGCAGTTCTTC.

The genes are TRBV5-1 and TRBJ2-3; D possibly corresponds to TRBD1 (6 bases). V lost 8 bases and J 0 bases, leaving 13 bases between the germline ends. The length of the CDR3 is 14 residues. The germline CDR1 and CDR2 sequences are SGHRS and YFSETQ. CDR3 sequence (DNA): TGCGCCAGTACAGGGAGTACTAGCACAGATACGCAGTATTTT. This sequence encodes CASTGSTSTDTQYF. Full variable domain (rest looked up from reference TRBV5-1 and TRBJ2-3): KAGVTQTPRYLIKTRGQQVTLSCSPISGHRSVSWYQQTPGQGLQFLFEYFSETQRNKGNFPGRFSGRQFSNSRSEMNVSTLELGDSALYLCASTGSTSTDTQYFGPGTRLTVL.

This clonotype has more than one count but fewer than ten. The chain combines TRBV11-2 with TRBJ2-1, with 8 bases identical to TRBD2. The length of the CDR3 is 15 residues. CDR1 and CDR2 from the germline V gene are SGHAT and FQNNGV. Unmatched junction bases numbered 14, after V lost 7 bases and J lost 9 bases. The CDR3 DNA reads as TGTGCCAGCACCTGGGACGGGGGGGCCTGGACTGAGCAGTTCTTC. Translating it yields CASTWDGGAWTEQFF.

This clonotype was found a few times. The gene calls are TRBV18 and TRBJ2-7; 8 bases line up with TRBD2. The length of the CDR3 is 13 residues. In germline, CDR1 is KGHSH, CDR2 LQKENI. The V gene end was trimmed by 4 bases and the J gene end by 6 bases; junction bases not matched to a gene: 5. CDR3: CASSRERGGEQYF. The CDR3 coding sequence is TGTGCCAGCTCACGGGAACGGGGGGGCGAGCAGTACTTC.

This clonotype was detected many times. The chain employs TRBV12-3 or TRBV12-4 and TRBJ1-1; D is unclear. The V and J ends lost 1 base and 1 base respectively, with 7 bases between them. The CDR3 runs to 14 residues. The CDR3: CASSLEPANTEAFF. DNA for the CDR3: TGTGCCAGCAGTTTAGAGCCAGCGAACACTGAAGCTTTCTTT.

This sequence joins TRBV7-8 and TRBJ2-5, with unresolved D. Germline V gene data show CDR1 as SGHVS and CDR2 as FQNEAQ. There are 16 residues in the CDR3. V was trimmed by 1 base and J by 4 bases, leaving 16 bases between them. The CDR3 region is CASSLVTWVSPETQYF. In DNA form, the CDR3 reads TGTGCCAGCAGCTTAGTCACTTGGGTCTCCCCAGAGACCCAGTACTTC.

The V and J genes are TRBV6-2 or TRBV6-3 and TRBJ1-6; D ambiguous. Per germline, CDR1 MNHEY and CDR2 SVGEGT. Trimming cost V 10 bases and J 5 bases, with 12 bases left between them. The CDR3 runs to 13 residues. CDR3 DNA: TGTGCCACGCTCGATGCCCATAATTCACCCCTCCACTTT. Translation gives CATLDAHNSPLHF.

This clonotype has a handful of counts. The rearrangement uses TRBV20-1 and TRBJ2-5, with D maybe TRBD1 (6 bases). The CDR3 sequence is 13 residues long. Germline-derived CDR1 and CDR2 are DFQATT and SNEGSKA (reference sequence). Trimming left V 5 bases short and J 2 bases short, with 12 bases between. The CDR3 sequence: CSAFGQQQETQYF. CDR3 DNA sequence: TGCAGTGCTTTCGGACAGCAGCAAGAGACCCAGTACTTC.

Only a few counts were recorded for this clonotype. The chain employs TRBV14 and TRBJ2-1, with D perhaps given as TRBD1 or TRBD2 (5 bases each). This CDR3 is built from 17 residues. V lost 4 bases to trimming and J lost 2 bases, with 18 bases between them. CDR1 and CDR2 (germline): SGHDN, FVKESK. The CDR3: CASSRGVGERPYNEQFF. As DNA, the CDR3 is TGTGCCAGCAGCCGTGGGGTGGGGGAGCGGCCCTACAATGAGCAGTTCTTC.

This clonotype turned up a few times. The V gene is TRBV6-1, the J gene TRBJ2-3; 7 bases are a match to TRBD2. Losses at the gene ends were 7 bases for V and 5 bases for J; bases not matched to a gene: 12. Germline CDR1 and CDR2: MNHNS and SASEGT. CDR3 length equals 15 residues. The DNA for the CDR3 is TGTGCCAGCACCCGAACCGCGGGAGTTGGAGATACGCAGTATTTT. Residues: CASTRTAGVGDTQYF.

The CDR3 DNA is TGTGCCAGCTCACCAACCCAGCGGGGGACAACCTACGAGCAGTACTTC. It translates to CASSPTQRGTTYEQYF. The chain has TRBV18 and TRBJ2-7; 8 positions match TRBD2. The CDR3 spans 16 residues. The V gene end was trimmed by 2 bases and the J gene end by 2 bases; junction bases not matched to a gene: 8. CDR1 and CDR2 from the germline V gene are KGHSH and LQKENI.

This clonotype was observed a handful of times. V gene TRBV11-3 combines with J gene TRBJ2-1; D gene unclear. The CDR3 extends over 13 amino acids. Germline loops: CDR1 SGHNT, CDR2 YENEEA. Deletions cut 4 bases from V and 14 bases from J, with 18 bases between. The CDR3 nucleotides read TGTGCCAGCAGCTCAAGCTGGGCAGACGTGAAGTTCTTC. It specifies CASSSSWADVKFF.

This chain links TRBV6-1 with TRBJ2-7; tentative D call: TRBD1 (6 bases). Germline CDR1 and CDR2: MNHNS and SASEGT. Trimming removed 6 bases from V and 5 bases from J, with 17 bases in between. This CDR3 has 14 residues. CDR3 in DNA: TGTGCCAGCAGAAGACAGGCCCGAAACGACGAGCAGTACTTC. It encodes CASRRQARNDEQYF.